The 32 T cell receptor beta chains below were found in one sample sequenced in a study of vaccination effects on CD4 cells after COVID-19. TCRdb keeps only in-frame clones here, not all; method: immunoSEQ multiplex PCR. Of about 55,000 clones listed, around 70% are singletons. Their cognate antigens are unknown. Sequencing was preceded by expansion of antigen-specific CD4+ T cells with viral peptide pools in the ViraFEST assay. On roughly day 10 of culture, CD4+ T cells were separated out. Nucleocapsid antibodies stayed negative before and after vaccination, showing no earlier SARS-CoV-2 infection. The material was CD4+ T cells from PBMCs cultured with SARS-CoV-2 spike peptides, obtained before COVID-19 vaccination. The receptors shown here come from a human donor who received a COVID-19 vaccine.

The genes are TRBV3-1 (or the pseudogene TRBV3-2) and TRBJ1-1, with TRBD1 as a possible D gene (5 bases). Trimming left V 3 bases short and J 4 bases short, with 9 bases between. Germline V gene lookup returns CDR1 LGHDT and CDR2 YNNKEL (reference sequence). This CDR3 contains 13 residues. CDR3 amino acids: CASSQGEGTEAFF. For the CDR3, the DNA is TGTGCCAGCAGCCAGGGGGAGGGCACTGAAGCTTTCTTT.

This clone was counted a few times. The chain employs TRBV27 and TRBJ1-2; 9 bases are shared with TRBD1. CDR1 and CDR2 (germline): MNHEY, SMNVEV (reference sequence). The CDR3 has 17 residues. The V segment lost 5 bases and the J segment 7 bases; nucleotides outside the gene matches: 17. Written as DNA, the CDR3 is TGTGCCAGCAGTCCCTACCGAACAGGGGGCGCCGTGTCTGGCTACACCTTC. Translating gives CASSPYRTGGAVSGYTF.

The chain uses TRBV2 and TRBJ2-7, with D maybe TRBD1 (5 bases). The CDR3 has 15 residues. The germline V gene encodes CDR1 SNHLY and CDR2 FYNNEI. The V end was cut by 6 bases, the J end by 0 bases, with 15 bases between. The CDR3 region has the DNA TGTGCCAGCAGCATGAGACAGCCTAGCTCCTACGAGCAGTACTTC. It encodes CASSMRQPSSYEQYF.

The genes are TRBV12-3 or TRBV12-4 and TRBJ1-6, with a tentative D call TRBD1 (6 bases). The V gene lost 6 bases and the J gene lost 4 bases, with 7 bases spanning the gap. There are 13 residues in the CDR3. The CDR3 protein is CASRDSYNSPLHF. The CDR3 coding sequence is TGTGCCAGCAGGGACAGTTATAATTCACCCCTCCACTTT.

This clone was counted only a few times. The chain recombines TRBV9 with TRBJ1-2; 11 bases are a match to TRBD1. Per germline, CDR1 SGDLS and CDR2 YYNGEE. J gave up 8 bases and V 4 bases, and 13 bases lay outside the gene matches. There are 16 residues in the CDR3. The CDR3 DNA sequence: TGTGCCAGCAGCCGAGACAGCGGACAGGGGGCGTGGGGCTACACCTTC. It is translated as CASSRDSGQGAWGYTF.

The genes are TRBV30 and TRBJ1-3, with D uncertain. CDR3 size: 14 residues. Between the trimmed V and J ends, which lost 3 bases and 4 bases, there was a span of 13 bases. Germline V lookup: CDR1 GTSNPN, CDR2 SVGIG (reference sequence). The CDR3 bases are TGTGCCTGGAGCCAGTGGGGTGTCGGAAACACCATATATTTT. Translation: CAWSQWGVGNTIYF. Together with reference TRBV30 and TRBJ1-3, the CDR3 gives the full variable domain: SQTIHQWPATLVQPVGSPLSLECTVEGTSNPNLYWYRQAAGRGLQLLFYSVGIGQISSEVPQNLSASRPQDRQFILSSKKLLLSDSGFYLCAWSQWGVGNTIYFGEGSWLTVV.

This clone appeared once. The rearrangement links TRBV28 to TRBJ2-2; D not resolved. V dropped 3 bases and J dropped 4 bases, with 6 bases sitting between them. Germline CDR1 is MDHEN and CDR2 is SYDVKM. This CDR3 has 13 amino acids. CDR3 nucleotide sequence: TGTGCCAGCAGTTTGATAGGCACCGGGGAGCTGTTTTTT. The encoded protein is CASSLIGTGELFF.

J is TRBJ1-1 and V is TRBV7-8; maybe TRBD1 (5 bases). V lost 0 bases to trimming and J lost 7 bases, with 9 bases between them. CDR1 is SGHVS, CDR2 FQNEAQ, per germline. The length of the CDR3 is 13 residues. The CDR3 loop reads CASSLAGDLEAFF. In DNA, the CDR3 is TGTGCCAGCAGCTTAGCAGGGGACCTTGAAGCTTTCTTT.

The CDR3 nucleotides read TGCGCCAGCAGCTTATTGACAGGGGCTGGGGAGACCCAGTACTTC. It translates to CASSLLTGAGETQYF. The V call is TRBV5-1, the J call TRBJ2-5; 8 positions match TRBD1. CDR1 and CDR2 from the germline V gene are SGHRS and YFSETQ. The CDR3 covers 15 residues. The V segment lost 2 bases and the J segment 5 bases; nucleotides outside the gene matches: 8.

V is TRBV29-1 and J is TRBJ2-6; D is possibly TRBD1 (5 bases). V was clipped by 3 bases and J by 4 bases, with 13 bases between them. Germline loops: CDR1 SQVTM, CDR2 ANQGSEA. The CDR3 is made up of 15 amino acids. CDR3 sequence: CSVDSMGLGANVLTF. The CDR3 DNA follows: TGCAGCGTTGACAGTATGGGGCTAGGGGCCAACGTCCTGACTTTC.

The chain combines TRBV6-2 or TRBV6-3 with TRBJ1-1; no definite D call. Trimming took 5 bases from V and 1 from J, leaving 11 bases between them. The CDR3 is made up of 14 amino acids. Per germline, CDR1 MNHEY and CDR2 SVGEGT. The CDR3: CASSPSPANTEAFF. The CDR3 region has the DNA TGTGCCAGCAGTCCCTCCCCGGCGAACACTGAAGCTTTCTTT.

The chain recombines TRBV4-3 with TRBJ1-1, with D unclear. The V and J ends lost 2 bases and 1 base respectively, with 5 bases between them. This CDR3 is 13 amino acids long. The V gene's germline CDR1 is LGHNA and CDR2 YSLEER. The CDR3 DNA reads as TGCGCCAGCAGCCAACAGAGGAACACTGAAGCTTTCTTT. This gives the protein CASSQQRNTEAFF.

As DNA, the CDR3 is TGTGCCAGCAGTGACCCCCTGGACAGGGGTGGTAGCACTGAAGCTTTCTTT. Translating gives CASSDPLDRGGSTEAFF. This rearrangement joins TRBV6-4 to TRBJ1-1, with 9 bases matching TRBD1. CDR1 MRHNA and CDR2 SNTAGT come from the germline V gene. The junction had 11 bases not matched to a gene; V was cut back by 2 bases and J by 4 bases. The CDR3 length is 17 residues.

The J gene is TRBJ2-3, the V gene TRBV6-5; TRBD1 matches at 10 bases. This CDR3 comprises 14 residues. Losses at the gene ends were 7 bases for V and 6 bases for J; bases not matched to a gene: 7. Germline CDR1 and CDR2: MNHEY and SVGAGI. For the CDR3, the DNA is TGTGCCAGCACCCGGGACAGGGGCGACGATACGCAGTATTTT. Protein: CASTRDRGDDTQYF.

The rearrangement joins TRBV29-1 to TRBJ2-2; 7 bases match TRBD1. This CDR3 comprises 13 residues. Germline trimming cut 5 bases from V and 1 base from J; bases unmatched to any gene: 1. Per germline, CDR1 SQVTM and CDR2 ANQGSEA. Here the CDR3 reads CSVRTGNTGELFF. DNA for the CDR3: TGCAGCGTTCGGACAGGGAACACCGGGGAGCTGTTTTTT.

The J gene is TRBJ2-1, the V gene TRBV5-1; 12 bases align to TRBD2. This CDR3 is 15 amino acids long. Trimming took 5 bases from V and 5 from J; bases not matched to a gene: 5. Germline V lookup: CDR1 SGHRS, CDR2 YFSETQ. The CDR3 nucleotides are TGCGCCAGCAGACCTAGCGGGGGGGCCCACAATGAGCAGTTCTTC. It specifies CASRPSGGAHNEQFF.

This chain links TRBV5-1 with TRBJ1-3, with D perhaps TRBD1 (5 bases). There are 15 residues in the CDR3. The V and J ends lost 6 bases and 0 bases respectively, with 13 bases between them. Per the germline V gene, CDR1 is SGHRS and CDR2 is YFSETQ. The CDR3 coding sequence is TGCGCCAGCACCCCGGGCGGGGGCTCTGGAAACACCATATATTTT. This sequence encodes CASTPGGGSGNTIYF.

The CDR3 DNA sequence: TGTGCCAGCAGCCAAACAGGGGACTATGGCTACACCTTC. Amino acid sequence: CASSQTGDYGYTF. This chain links TRBV4-2 with TRBJ1-2; 7 nucleotides line up with TRBD1. V shed 2 bases and J 3 bases; nucleotides not matched to a gene: 0. In germline, CDR1 is LGHNA, CDR2 YNFKEQ. The CDR3 runs 13 residues.

Here the CDR3 DNA reads TGTGCCAGCCTTGACGGGACAGGGGGCTACGAGCAGTACTTC. This sequence encodes CASLDGTGGYEQYF. The chain is built from TRBV2 and TRBJ2-7, with 11 positions matching TRBD1. The CDR3 sequence is 14 residues long. CDR1 is SNHLY and CDR2 is FYNNEI in the germline V gene. V trimming: 8 bases; J trimming: 3 bases; junction bases outside the gene matches: 6.

The CDR3 loop is CASSLGVDREGTEAFF. CDR3 in DNA: TGCGCCAGCAGCTTGGGGGTTGACAGGGAAGGCACTGAAGCTTTCTTT. The V call is TRBV5-1, the J call TRBJ1-1, with 7 bases matching TRBD1. CDR3 length equals 16 residues. V shed 0 bases, J shed 4 bases, and the junction held 9 bases outside the gene matches. Germline V CDR1 and CDR2: SGHRS, YFSETQ.

On this clone itself: The sample holds other DNA sequences that translate to the same CDR3. The chain recombines TRBV12-2 with TRBJ1-1; TRBD1 is taken as the D call from the table, unchecked against the DNA. TRBV12-2 is a pseudogene segment. The CDR3 is 13 residues long. The CDR3 coding sequence is TGTCTACCCGGACAGGGGCCGGGAACTGAAGCTTTCTTT. This translates into CLPGQGPGTEAFF.

The chain uses TRBV5-4 and TRBJ2-1; 9 nucleotides match TRBD2. The CDR3 consists of 15 residues. V dropped 4 bases and J dropped 5; count of bases not matched to a gene: 7. Per the germline V gene, CDR1 is SGHNT and CDR2 is YYREEE (reference sequence). This chain's CDR3 is CASSLGGTSNNEQFF. In DNA, the CDR3 is TGTGCCAGCAGCCTGGGTGGGACTAGCAACAATGAGCAGTTCTTC.

V is TRBV5-8 and J is TRBJ2-5; 9 bases fit TRBD2. The germline V gene has CDR1 SGHTS and CDR2 YDEGEE. After removal of 3 bases from V and 5 bases from J, the junction contained 8 bases not matched to a gene. This CDR3 has 15 amino acids. CDR3: CASSWGSAGGETQYF. CDR3 nucleotides: TGTGCCAGCAGCTGGGGATCTGCGGGAGGGGAGACCCAGTACTTC.

This sequence joins TRBV9 and TRBJ2-7; unclear D gene. CDR1 and CDR2 (germline): SGDLS, YYNGEE. The V end lost 4 bases, the J end lost 3 bases, and 11 bases lay between the germline ends. The CDR3 covers 13 residues. The CDR3 DNA reads as TGTGCCAGCAGCCCGTCGACCGACTACGAGCAGTACTTC. As protein: CASSPSTDYEQYF.

The chain uses TRBV7-9 and TRBJ1-1; TRBD1 agrees at 10 bases. Looked up from germline, CDR1 is SEHNR and CDR2 is FQNEAQ (reference sequence). The CDR3 is made up of 12 amino acids. V was clipped by 4 bases and J by 9 bases; unmatched bases: 2. The CDR3 protein is CASSSDRGQAFF. As DNA, the CDR3 is TGTGCCAGCAGCTCCGACAGGGGGCAAGCTTTCTTT. Together with reference TRBV7-9 and TRBJ1-1, the CDR3 gives the full variable domain: DTGVSQNPRHKITKRGQNVTFRCDPISEHNRLYWYRQTLGQGPEFLTYFQNEAQLEKSRLLSDRFSAERPKGSFSTLEIQRTEQGDSAMYLCASSSDRGQAFFGQGTRLTVV.

The rearrangement uses TRBV27 and TRBJ1-5, with D unresolved. The V and J ends lost 4 bases and 6 bases respectively, with 13 bases between them. CDR3 length: 14 amino acids. The germline CDR1 and CDR2 sequences are MNHEY and SMNVEV (reference sequence). The CDR3 bases are TGTGCCAGCAGTTCTCCACTGAAGGGTCAGCCCCAGCATTTT. Amino acids: CASSSPLKGQPQHF.

The chain recombines TRBV27 with TRBJ2-1; tentatively, D is TRBD2 (6 bases). Trimming shortened V by 2 bases and J by 6 bases, and 14 bases separated the two germline ends. The germline CDR1 and CDR2 sequences are MNHEY and SMNVEV (reference sequence). CDR3 length equals 15 residues. This CDR3 is CASSLNGPAGNEQFF. CDR3 DNA: TGTGCCAGCAGTTTAAATGGTCCAGCGGGCAATGAGCAGTTCTTC.

The chain employs TRBV9 and TRBJ2-3; a weak D match, TRBD1 (5 bases). This CDR3 has 16 amino acids. Germline CDR1 SGDLS, CDR2 YYNGEE. Between the trimmed V and J ends, which lost 0 bases and 0 bases, there was a span of 11 bases. The CDR3 sequence: CASSVGVRDSTDTQYF. Here the CDR3 DNA reads TGTGCCAGCAGCGTAGGCGTCAGGGATAGCACAGATACGCAGTATTTT.

The chain carries TRBV30 and TRBJ1-1; no definite D call. Germline assignment: CDR1 GTSNPN and CDR2 SVGIG (reference sequence). V lost 3 bases to trimming and J lost 8 bases, with 16 bases between them. This CDR3 has 13 residues. CDR3 sequence reads: CAWSVQRESEAFF. The CDR3 DNA sequence: TGTGCCTGGAGCGTACAACGGGAATCCGAAGCTTTCTTT.

This CDR3 reads CAWTGGDGYTF. The DNA for the CDR3 is TGTGCCTGGACCGGGGGGGATGGCTACACCTTC. V is TRBV30 and J is TRBJ1-2; TRBD1 is a possible D gene (5 bases). CDR3 size: 11 residues. CDR1 and CDR2 from the germline V gene are GTSNPN and SVGIG (reference sequence). The V gene lost 4 bases and the J gene lost 6 bases, with 9 bases spanning the gap.

The chain couples TRBV7-9 to TRBJ1-2, with D maybe TRBD1 (5 bases). The CDR3 consists of 15 residues. The germline V and J ends were trimmed by 1 base and 4 bases, with 13 bases remaining between them. Germline CDR1 SEHNR, CDR2 FQNEAQ (reference sequence). The CDR3 nucleotides read TGTGCCAGCAGCTTAGGCAAGGGGCCTTTCTATGGCTACACCTTC. Translated, it gives CASSLGKGPFYGYTF.

The V and J genes are TRBV9 and TRBJ2-1, with D tentatively TRBD1 (6 bases). The germline V and J ends were trimmed by 3 bases and 11 bases, with 12 bases remaining between them. The CDR3 length is 12 residues. In germline, CDR1 is SGDLS, CDR2 YYNGEE. The chain's CDR3 is CASSAAQGKQFF. CDR3 nucleotide sequence: TGTGCCAGCAGCGCCGCCCAGGGGAAGCAGTTCTTC. The complete variable domain, with remaining parts taken from reference TRBV9 and TRBJ2-1, reads DSGVTQTPKHLITATGQRVTLRCSPRSGDLSVYWYQQSLDQGLQFLIQYYNGEERAKGNILERFSAQQFPDLHSELNLSSLELGDSALYFCASSAAQGKQFFGPGTRLTVL.